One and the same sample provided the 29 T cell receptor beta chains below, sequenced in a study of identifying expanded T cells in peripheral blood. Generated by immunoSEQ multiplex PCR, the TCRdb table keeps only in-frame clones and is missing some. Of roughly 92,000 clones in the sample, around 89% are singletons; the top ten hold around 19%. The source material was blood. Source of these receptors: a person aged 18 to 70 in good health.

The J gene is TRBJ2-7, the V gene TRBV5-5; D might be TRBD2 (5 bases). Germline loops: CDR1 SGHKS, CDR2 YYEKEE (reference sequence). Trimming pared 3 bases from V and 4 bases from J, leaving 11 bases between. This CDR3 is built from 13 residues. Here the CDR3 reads CASSSQAAYEQYF. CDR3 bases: TGTGCCAGCAGCTCCCAAGCGGCGTACGAGCAGTACTTC.

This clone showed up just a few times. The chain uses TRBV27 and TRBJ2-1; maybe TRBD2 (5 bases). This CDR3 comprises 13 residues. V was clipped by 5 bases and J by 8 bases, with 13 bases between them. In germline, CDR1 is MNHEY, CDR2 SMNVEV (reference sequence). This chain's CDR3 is CASSLALTDEQFF. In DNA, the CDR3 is TGTGCCAGCAGTCTAGCCTTAACGGATGAGCAGTTCTTC.

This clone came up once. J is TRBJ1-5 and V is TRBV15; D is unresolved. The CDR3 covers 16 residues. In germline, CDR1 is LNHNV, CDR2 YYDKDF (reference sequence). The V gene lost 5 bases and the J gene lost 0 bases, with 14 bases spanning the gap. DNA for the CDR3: TGTGCCACCAGCGGGTCGGCTCAGATTAGCAATCAGCCCCAGCATTTT. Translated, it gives CATSGSAQISNQPQHF.

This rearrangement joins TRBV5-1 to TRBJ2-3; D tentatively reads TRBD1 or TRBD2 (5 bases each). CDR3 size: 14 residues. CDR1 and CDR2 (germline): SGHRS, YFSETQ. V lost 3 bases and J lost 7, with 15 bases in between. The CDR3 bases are TGCGCCAGCAGCTCTACGGGACCCACCCATACGCAGTATTTT. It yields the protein CASSSTGPTHTQYF.

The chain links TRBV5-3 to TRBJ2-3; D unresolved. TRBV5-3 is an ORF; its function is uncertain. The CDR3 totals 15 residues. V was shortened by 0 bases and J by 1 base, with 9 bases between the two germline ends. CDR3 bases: TGTGCCAGAAGCTTGGGAGGTTGGGGCACAGATACGCAGTATTTT. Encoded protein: CARSLGGWGTDTQYF.

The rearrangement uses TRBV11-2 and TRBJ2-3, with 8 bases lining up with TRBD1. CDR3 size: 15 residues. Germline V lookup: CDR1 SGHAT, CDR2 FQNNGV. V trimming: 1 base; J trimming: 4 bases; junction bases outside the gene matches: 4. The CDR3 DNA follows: TGTGCCAGCAGCTTAGCGCAGGGGGCTCCAGATACGCAGTATTTT. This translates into CASSLAQGAPDTQYF.

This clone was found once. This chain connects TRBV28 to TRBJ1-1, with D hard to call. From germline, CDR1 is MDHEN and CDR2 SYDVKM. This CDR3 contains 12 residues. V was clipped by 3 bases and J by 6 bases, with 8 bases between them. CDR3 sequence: CASSFRRAEAFF. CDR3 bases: TGTGCCAGCAGTTTCAGACGGGCTGAAGCTTTCTTT.

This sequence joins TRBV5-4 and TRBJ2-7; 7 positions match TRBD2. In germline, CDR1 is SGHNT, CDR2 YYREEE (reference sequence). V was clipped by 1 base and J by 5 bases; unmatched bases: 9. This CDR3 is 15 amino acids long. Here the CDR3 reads CASSLSREGYHEQYF. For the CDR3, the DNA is TGTGCCAGCAGCTTGAGCAGGGAGGGCTATCACGAGCAGTACTTC.

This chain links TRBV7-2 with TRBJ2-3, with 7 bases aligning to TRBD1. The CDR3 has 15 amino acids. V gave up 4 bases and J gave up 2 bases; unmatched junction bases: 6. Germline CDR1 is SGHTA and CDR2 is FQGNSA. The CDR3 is CASSYGQDSTDTQYF. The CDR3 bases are TGTGCCAGCAGCTACGGACAGGACTCCACAGATACGCAGTATTTT.

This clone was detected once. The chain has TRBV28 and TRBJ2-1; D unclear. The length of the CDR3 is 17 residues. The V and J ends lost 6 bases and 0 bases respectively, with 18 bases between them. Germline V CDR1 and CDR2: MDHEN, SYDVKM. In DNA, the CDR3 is TGTGCCAGCAGCCCCCCTATCGTATATTACTCCTACAATGAGCAGTTCTTC. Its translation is CASSPPIVYYSYNEQFF.

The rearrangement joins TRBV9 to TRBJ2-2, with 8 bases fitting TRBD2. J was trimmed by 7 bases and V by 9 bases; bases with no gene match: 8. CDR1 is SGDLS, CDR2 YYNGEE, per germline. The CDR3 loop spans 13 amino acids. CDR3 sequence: CATAGGAGGELFF. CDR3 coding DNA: TGTGCCACGGCCGGGGGGGCCGGCGGGGAGCTGTTTTTT.

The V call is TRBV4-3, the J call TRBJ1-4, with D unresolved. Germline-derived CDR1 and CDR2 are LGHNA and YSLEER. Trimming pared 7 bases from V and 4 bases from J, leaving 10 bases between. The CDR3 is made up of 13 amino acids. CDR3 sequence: CASTVPLNEKLFF. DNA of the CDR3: TGCGCCAGCACCGTCCCGCTTAATGAAAAACTGTTTTTT.

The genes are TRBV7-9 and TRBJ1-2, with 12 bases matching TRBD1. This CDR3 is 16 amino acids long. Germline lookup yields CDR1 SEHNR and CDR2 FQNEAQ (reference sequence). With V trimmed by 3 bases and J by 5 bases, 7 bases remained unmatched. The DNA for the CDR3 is TGTGCCAGCAGCTTGGGGACAGGGGGCGGATGGTATGGCTACACCTTC. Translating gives CASSLGTGGGWYGYTF.

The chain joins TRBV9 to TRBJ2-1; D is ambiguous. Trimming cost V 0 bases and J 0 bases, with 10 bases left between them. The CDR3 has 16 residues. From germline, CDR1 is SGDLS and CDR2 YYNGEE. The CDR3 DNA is TGTGCCAGCAGCGTAGGTGGAATCGGCTCCTACAATGAGCAGTTCTTC. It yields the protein CASSVGGIGSYNEQFF. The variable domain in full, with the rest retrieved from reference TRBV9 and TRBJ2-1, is DSGVTQTPKHLITATGQRVTLRCSPRSGDLSVYWYQQSLDQGLQFLIQYYNGEERAKGNILERFSAQQFPDLHSELNLSSLELGDSALYFCASSVGGIGSYNEQFFGPGTRLTVL.

DNA of the CDR3: TGTGCTAGTGGCCGGGACAGGGGGCTTGGTACCTTC. Protein product: CASGRDRGLGTF. The chain couples TRBV12-5 to TRBJ1-2, with 12 positions matching TRBD1. Trimming at V came to 6 bases and at J to 14 bases, leaving 7 bases not matched to a gene. This CDR3 region has 12 residues. Germline V gene data show CDR1 as LGHNT and CDR2 as FRNRAP.

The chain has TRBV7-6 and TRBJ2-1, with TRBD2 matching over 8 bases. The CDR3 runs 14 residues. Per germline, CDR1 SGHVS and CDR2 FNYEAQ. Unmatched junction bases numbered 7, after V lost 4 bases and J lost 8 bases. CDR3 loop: CASSSKTGGDEQFF. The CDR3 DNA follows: TGTGCCAGCAGCTCGAAAACGGGGGGGGATGAGCAGTTCTTC.

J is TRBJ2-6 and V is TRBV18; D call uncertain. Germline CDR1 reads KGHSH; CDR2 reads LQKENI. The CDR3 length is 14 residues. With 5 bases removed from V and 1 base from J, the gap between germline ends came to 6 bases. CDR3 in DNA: TGTGCCAGCTCAACAGTTTCTGGGGCCAACGTCCTGACTTTC. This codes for CASSTVSGANVLTF.

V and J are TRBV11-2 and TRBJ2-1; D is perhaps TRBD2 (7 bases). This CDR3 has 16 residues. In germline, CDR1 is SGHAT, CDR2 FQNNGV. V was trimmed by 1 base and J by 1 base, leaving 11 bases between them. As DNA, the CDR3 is TGTGCCAGCAGCTTAGGGGGGGGCCGGTCCTACAATGAGCAGTTCTTC. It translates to CASSLGGGRSYNEQFF.

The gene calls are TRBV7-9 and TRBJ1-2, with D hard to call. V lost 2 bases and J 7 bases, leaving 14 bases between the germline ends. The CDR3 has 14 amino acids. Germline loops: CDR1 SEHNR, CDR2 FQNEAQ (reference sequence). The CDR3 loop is CASSLNGPHGGYTF. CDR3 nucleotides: TGTGCCAGCAGCTTAAACGGACCCCACGGTGGCTACACCTTC.

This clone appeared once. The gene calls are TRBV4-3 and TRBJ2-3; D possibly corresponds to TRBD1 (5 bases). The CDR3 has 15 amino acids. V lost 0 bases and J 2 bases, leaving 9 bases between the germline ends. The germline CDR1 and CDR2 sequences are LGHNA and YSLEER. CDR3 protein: CASSQDQGLTDTQYF. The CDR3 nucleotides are TGCGCCAGCAGCCAAGATCAGGGTCTCACAGATACGCAGTATTTT.

The CDR3 DNA reads as TGTGCCAGCAGCTTAGTGGACAGGGGACGTTCGGGGCCCCAGCATTTT. This sequence encodes CASSLVDRGRSGPQHF. J is TRBJ1-5 and V is TRBV7-8, with 9 bases lining up with TRBD1. V lost 1 base and J lost 9; bases outside the gene matches: 10. From germline, CDR1 is SGHVS and CDR2 FQNEAQ. This CDR3 has 16 amino acids.

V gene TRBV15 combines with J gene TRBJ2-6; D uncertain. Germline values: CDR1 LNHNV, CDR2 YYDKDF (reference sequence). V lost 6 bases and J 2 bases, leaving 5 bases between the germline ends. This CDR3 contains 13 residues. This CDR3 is CATSGTGANVLTF. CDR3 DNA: TGTGCCACCAGTGGGACTGGGGCCAACGTCCTGACTTTC.

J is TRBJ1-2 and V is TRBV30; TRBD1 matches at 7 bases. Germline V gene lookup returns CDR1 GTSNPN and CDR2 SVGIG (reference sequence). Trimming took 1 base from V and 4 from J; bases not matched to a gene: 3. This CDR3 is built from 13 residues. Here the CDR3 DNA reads TGTGCCTGGAGTGGCCGGGACAGCTATGGCTACACCTTC. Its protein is CAWSGRDSYGYTF.

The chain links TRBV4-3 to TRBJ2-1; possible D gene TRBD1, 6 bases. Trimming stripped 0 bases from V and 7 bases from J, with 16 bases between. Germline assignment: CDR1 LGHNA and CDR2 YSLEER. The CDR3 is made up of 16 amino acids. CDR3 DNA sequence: TGCGCCAGCAGCCAAGATCGGAACAGGGCCTGGAATGAGCAGTTCTTC. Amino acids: CASSQDRNRAWNEQFF.

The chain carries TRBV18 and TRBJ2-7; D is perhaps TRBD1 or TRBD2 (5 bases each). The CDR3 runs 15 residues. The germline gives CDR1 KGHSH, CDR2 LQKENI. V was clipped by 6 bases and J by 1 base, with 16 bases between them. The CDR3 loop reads CASSLTGTASYEQYF. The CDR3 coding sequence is TGTGCCAGCTCGCTCACCGGGACCGCGTCCTACGAGCAGTACTTC. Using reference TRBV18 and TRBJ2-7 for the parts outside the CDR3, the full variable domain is NAGVMQNPRHLVRRRGQEARLRCSPMKGHSHVYWYRQLPEEGLKFMVYLQKENIIDESGMPKERFSAEFPKEGPSILRIQQVVRGDSAAYFCASSLTGTASYEQYFGPGTRLTVT.

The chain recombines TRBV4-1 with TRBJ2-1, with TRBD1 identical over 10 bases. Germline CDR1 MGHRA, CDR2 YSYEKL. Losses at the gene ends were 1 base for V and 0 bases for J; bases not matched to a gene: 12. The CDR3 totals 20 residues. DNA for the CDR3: TGCGCCAGCAGCCAAGGGGTATATGACAGGGGGCCGGGCTCCTACAATGAGCAGTTCTTC. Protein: CASSQGVYDRGPGSYNEQFF.

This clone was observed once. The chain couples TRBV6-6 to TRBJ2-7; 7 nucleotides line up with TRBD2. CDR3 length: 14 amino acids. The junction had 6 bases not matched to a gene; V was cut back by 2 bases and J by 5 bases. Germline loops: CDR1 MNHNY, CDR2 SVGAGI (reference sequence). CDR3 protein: CASSYGRAGDEQYF. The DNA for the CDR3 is TGTGCCAGCAGTTACGGCAGGGCGGGGGACGAGCAGTACTTC.

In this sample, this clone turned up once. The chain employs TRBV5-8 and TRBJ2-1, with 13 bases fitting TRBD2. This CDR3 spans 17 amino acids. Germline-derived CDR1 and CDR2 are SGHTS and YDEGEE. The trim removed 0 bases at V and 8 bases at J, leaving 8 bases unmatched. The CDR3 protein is CASSLGILAGGRYEQFF. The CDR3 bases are TGTGCCAGCAGCTTGGGTATACTAGCGGGGGGGCGTTATGAGCAGTTCTTC.

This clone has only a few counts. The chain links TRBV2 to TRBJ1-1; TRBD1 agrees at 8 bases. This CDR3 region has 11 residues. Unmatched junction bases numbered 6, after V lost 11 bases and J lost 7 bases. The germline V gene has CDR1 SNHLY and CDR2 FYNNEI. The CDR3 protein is CARDRGGEAFF. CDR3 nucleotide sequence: TGTGCCCGAGACAGGGGCGGTGAAGCTTTCTTT.